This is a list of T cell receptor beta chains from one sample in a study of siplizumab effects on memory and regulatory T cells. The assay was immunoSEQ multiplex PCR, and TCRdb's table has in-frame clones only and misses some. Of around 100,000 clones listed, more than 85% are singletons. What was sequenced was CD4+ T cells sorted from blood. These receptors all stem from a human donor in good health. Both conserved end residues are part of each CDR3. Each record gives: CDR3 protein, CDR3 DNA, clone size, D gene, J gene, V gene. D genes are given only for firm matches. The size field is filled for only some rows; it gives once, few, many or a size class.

CDR3aa: CASSLARDYGYTF
CDR3nt: TGTGCCAGCAGCTTAGCACGAGACTATGGCTACACCTTC
abundance: -
d_gene: -
j_gene: TRBJ1-2
v_gene: TRBV7-2

CDR3aa: CASNRAIYNSPLHF
CDR3nt: TGTGCCAGCAACAGGGCGATCTATAATTCACCCCTCCACTTT
abundance: -
d_gene: -
j_gene: TRBJ1-6
v_gene: TRBV25-1

CDR3aa: CASSPSWTSHEQYF
CDR3nt: TGTGCCAGCAGTCCTAGTTGGACGAGCCACGAGCAGTACTTC
abundance: once
d_gene: -
j_gene: TRBJ2-7
v_gene: TRBV27

CDR3aa: CSVDSQGHEQYF
CDR3nt: TGCAGCGTTGATTCACAGGGCCACGAGCAGTACTTC
abundance: few
d_gene: -
j_gene: TRBJ2-7
v_gene: TRBV29-1

CDR3aa: CASSSAGFRPEKLFF
CDR3nt: TGTGCCAGCAGCTCCGCAGGCTTCCGCCCCGAAAAACTGTTTTTT
abundance: -
d_gene: -
j_gene: TRBJ1-4
v_gene: TRBV7-2

CDR3aa: CASSEMGGGTEAFF
CDR3nt: TGTGCCAGCAGTGAAATGGGGGGTGGCACTGAAGCTTTCTTT
abundance: -
d_gene: -
j_gene: TRBJ1-1
v_gene: TRBV2

CDR3aa: CASSSLGRAEKLFF
CDR3nt: TGTGCCAGCAGCTCGTTGGGGCGGGCTGAAAAACTGTTTTTT
abundance: -
d_gene: -
j_gene: TRBJ1-4
v_gene: TRBV6-5

CDR3aa: CAWSVGTVGYTF
CDR3nt: TGTGCCTGGAGTGTAGGGACAGTGGGCTACACCTTC
abundance: -
d_gene: TRBD1
j_gene: TRBJ1-2
v_gene: TRBV30

CDR3aa: CASRPTGLGGTLHF
CDR3nt: TGTGCCAGCAGACCCACGGGGCTGGGTGGAACCCTCCACTTT
abundance: -
d_gene: -
j_gene: TRBJ1-6
v_gene: TRBV27

CDR3aa: CASSEPGQRLSGDTEAFF
CDR3nt: TGTGCCAGCAGCGAACCGGGACAGCGCCTCAGCGGCGACACTGAAGCTTTCTTT
abundance: -
d_gene: -
j_gene: TRBJ1-1
v_gene: TRBV21-1

CDR3aa: CASSLKRGGPQETQYF
CDR3nt: TGTGCCAGCAGCTTAAAGCGGGGGGGCCCCCAAGAGACCCAGTACTTC
abundance: -
d_gene: TRBD2
j_gene: TRBJ2-5
v_gene: TRBV7-6

CDR3aa: CSCPEGASLFEQYF
CDR3nt: TGCAGCTGCCCCGAGGGGGCTTCCCTTTTCGAGCAGTACTTC
abundance: -
d_gene: TRBD1
j_gene: TRBJ2-7
v_gene: TRBV29-1

CDR3aa: CASARDRGTPYEQYF
CDR3nt: TGTGCGTCCGCCAGGGACAGGGGTACCCCCTACGAGCAGTACTTC
abundance: -
d_gene: TRBD1
j_gene: TRBJ2-7
v_gene: TRBV6-5

CDR3aa: CASSYHDRGFEKLFF
CDR3nt: TGTGCCAGCAGCTATCACGACAGGGGATTTGAAAAACTGTTTTTT
abundance: -
d_gene: TRBD1
j_gene: TRBJ1-4
v_gene: TRBV6-5

CDR3aa: CASREYNQPQHF
CDR3nt: TGTGCCAGCAGGGAGTACAATCAGCCCCAGCATTTT
abundance: -
d_gene: -
j_gene: TRBJ1-5
v_gene: TRBV11-3

CDR3aa: CASSYSRTGNNQPQHF
CDR3nt: TGTGCCAGCAGTTACAGCCGGACAGGGAACAATCAGCCCCAGCATTTT
abundance: once
d_gene: TRBD1
j_gene: TRBJ1-5
v_gene: TRBV28

CDR3aa: CASSLGRLAGGVSYNEQFF
CDR3nt: TGTGCCAGCAGCTTAGGCCGGCTAGCGGGGGGGGTCTCCTACAATGAGCAGTTCTTC
abundance: -
d_gene: TRBD2
j_gene: TRBJ2-1
v_gene: TRBV11-3

CDR3aa: CASRRTGGNEQYF
CDR3nt: TGTGCCAGCAGAAGGACAGGGGGGAACGAGCAGTACTTC
abundance: once
d_gene: TRBD1
j_gene: TRBJ2-7
v_gene: TRBV6-1

CDR3aa: CAISGSADTQYF
CDR3nt: TGTGCCATCAGTGGTTCGGCAGATACGCAGTATTTT
abundance: once
d_gene: -
j_gene: TRBJ2-3
v_gene: TRBV10-3

CDR3aa: CASSETRGSPLHF
CDR3nt: TGTGCCAGTTCTGAGACGAGGGGATCACCCCTCCACTTT
abundance: -
d_gene: -
j_gene: TRBJ1-6
v_gene: TRBV19

CDR3aa: CASSQDIQGYGELFF
CDR3nt: TGCGCCAGCAGCCAAGATATTCAGGGGTACGGGGAGCTGTTTTTT
abundance: -
d_gene: -
j_gene: TRBJ2-2
v_gene: TRBV4-1

CDR3aa: CASRSQGGGFYEQYF
CDR3nt: TGTGCCAGTCGGAGCCAGGGCGGGGGGTTCTACGAGCAGTACTTC
abundance: -
d_gene: TRBD2
j_gene: TRBJ2-7
v_gene: TRBV19

CDR3aa: CASSLGTSGAQETQYF
CDR3nt: TGTGCCAGCAGCTTGGGGACTAGCGGGGCACAAGAGACCCAGTACTTC
abundance: -
d_gene: TRBD2
j_gene: TRBJ2-5
v_gene: TRBV5-4

CDR3aa: CASSRTVTTEAFF
CDR3nt: TGTGCCAGCAGCCGGACAGTTACCACTGAAGCTTTCTTT
abundance: -
d_gene: -
j_gene: TRBJ1-1
v_gene: TRBV14

CDR3aa: CASSSFRETDANYGYTF
CDR3nt: TGTGCCAGCTCGAGTTTCAGGGAAACCGATGCTAACTATGGCTACACCTTC
abundance: -
d_gene: -
j_gene: TRBJ1-2
v_gene: TRBV28

CDR3aa: CASRRDPATNEKLFF
CDR3nt: TGCGCCAGCAGACGGGACCCAGCAACTAATGAAAAACTGTTTTTT
abundance: -
d_gene: -
j_gene: TRBJ1-4
v_gene: TRBV5-1

CDR3aa: CASSLQGFATEAFF
CDR3nt: TGTGCCAGCAGCTTGCAGGGGTTCGCCACTGAAGCTTTCTTT
abundance: -
d_gene: -
j_gene: TRBJ1-1
v_gene: TRBV5-4

CDR3aa: CASSIQNQETQYF
CDR3nt: TGTGCCAGCAGCATACAAAACCAAGAGACCCAGTACTTC
abundance: -
d_gene: -
j_gene: TRBJ2-5
v_gene: TRBV7-3

CDR3aa: CASRPGQAYGYTF
CDR3nt: TGTGCCAGCAGACCGGGACAGGCCTATGGCTACACCTTC
abundance: few
d_gene: TRBD1
j_gene: TRBJ1-2
v_gene: TRBV28

CDR3aa: CASSEGTLPIYGYTF
CDR3nt: TGTGCCAGCAGTGAAGGGACCCTGCCGATATATGGCTACACCTTC
abundance: -
d_gene: -
j_gene: TRBJ1-2
v_gene: TRBV2

CDR3aa: CASRKLNTDTQYF
CDR3nt: TGTGCCAGCAGAAAGCTGAACACAGATACGCAGTATTTT
abundance: once
d_gene: -
j_gene: TRBJ2-3
v_gene: TRBV13

CDR3aa: CASSFPGTGPYGYTF
CDR3nt: TGTGCCAGCAGCTTCCCCGGGACAGGGCCCTATGGCTACACCTTC
abundance: -
d_gene: TRBD1
j_gene: TRBJ1-2
v_gene: TRBV7-9

CDR3aa: CASRQGTNTGELFF
CDR3nt: TGTGCCAGCAGACAGGGAACGAACACCGGGGAGCTGTTTTTT
abundance: once
d_gene: -
j_gene: TRBJ2-2
v_gene: TRBV6-5

CDR3aa: CASSPVQAQNTEAFF
CDR3nt: TGTGCCAGCTCACCCGTACAGGCCCAGAACACTGAAGCTTTCTTT
abundance: -
d_gene: -
j_gene: TRBJ1-1
v_gene: TRBV18

CDR3aa: CASSLDRVWFF
CDR3nt: TGCGCCAGCAGCTTGGACAGGGTCTGGTTCTTC
abundance: -
d_gene: -
j_gene: TRBJ2-1
v_gene: TRBV5-1

CDR3aa: CASSRGQGANTGELFF
CDR3nt: TGCGCCAGCAGCCGCGGACAGGGCGCGAACACCGGGGAGCTGTTTTTT
abundance: -
d_gene: TRBD1
j_gene: TRBJ2-2
v_gene: TRBV5-1

CDR3aa: CASSPWGDNSPLHF
CDR3nt: TGTGCCAGCAGCCCGTGGGGAGATAATTCACCCCTCCACTTT
abundance: -
d_gene: -
j_gene: TRBJ1-6
v_gene: TRBV7-2